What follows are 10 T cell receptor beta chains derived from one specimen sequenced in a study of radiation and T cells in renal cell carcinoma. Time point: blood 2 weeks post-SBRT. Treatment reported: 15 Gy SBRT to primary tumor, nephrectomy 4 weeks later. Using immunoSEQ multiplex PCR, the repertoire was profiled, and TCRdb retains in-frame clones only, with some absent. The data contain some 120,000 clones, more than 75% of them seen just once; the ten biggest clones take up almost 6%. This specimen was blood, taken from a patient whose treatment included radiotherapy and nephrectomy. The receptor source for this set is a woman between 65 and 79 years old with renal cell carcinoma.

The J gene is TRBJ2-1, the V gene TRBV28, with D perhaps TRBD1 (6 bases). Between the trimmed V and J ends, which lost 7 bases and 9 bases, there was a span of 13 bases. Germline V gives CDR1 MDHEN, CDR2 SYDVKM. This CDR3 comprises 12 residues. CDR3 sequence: CASILQGSEQFF. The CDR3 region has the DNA TGTGCCAGCATCTTACAGGGAAGTGAGCAGTTCTTC.

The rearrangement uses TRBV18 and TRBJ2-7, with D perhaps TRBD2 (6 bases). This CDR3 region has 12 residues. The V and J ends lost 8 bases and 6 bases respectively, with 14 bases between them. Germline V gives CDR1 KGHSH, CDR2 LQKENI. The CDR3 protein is CASKTPGGEQYF. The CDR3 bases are TGTGCCAGCAAAACGCCCGGGGGCGAGCAGTACTTC.

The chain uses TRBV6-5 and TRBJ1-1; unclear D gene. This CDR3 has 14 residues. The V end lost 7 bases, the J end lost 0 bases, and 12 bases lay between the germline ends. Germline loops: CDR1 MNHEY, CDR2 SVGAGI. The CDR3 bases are TGTGCCAGCACCACCTTAAGCCTGAACACTGAAGCTTTCTTT. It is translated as CASTTLSLNTEAFF.

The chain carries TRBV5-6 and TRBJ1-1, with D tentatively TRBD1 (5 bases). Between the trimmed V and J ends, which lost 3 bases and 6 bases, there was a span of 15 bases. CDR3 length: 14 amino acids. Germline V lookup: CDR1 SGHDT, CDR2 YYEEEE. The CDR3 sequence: CASSSDRMDPEAFF. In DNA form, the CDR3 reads TGTGCCAGCAGCTCCGACAGAATGGACCCTGAAGCTTTCTTT.

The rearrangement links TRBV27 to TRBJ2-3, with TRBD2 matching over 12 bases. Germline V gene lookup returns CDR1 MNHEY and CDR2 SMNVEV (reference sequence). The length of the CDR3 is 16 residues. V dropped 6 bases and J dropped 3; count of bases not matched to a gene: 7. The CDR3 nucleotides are TGTGCCAGCAGCACTCTTACTAGCGGGGGGACAGATACGCAGTATTTT. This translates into CASSTLTSGGTDTQYF.

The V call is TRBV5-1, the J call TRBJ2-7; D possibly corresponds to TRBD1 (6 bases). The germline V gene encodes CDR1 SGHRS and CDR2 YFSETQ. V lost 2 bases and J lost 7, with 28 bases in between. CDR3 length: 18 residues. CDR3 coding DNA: TGCGCCAGCAGCTTTGGGGGCGGATCCTCCGTCCTAAGAGGTGAGCAGTACTTC. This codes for CASSFGGGSSVLRGEQYF. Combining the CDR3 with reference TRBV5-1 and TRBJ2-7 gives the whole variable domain KAGVTQTPRYLIKTRGQQVTLSCSPISGHRSVSWYQQTPGQGLQFLFEYFSETQRNKGNFPGRFSGRQFSNSRSEMNVSTLELGDSALYLCASSFGGGSSVLRGEQYFGPGTRLTVT.

This CDR3 reads CASSVGWGETQYF. CDR3 DNA: TGTGCCAGCAGTGTTGGGTGGGGAGAGACCCAGTACTTC. This chain joins TRBV2 and TRBJ2-5, with D unclear. V was clipped by 4 bases and J by 4 bases, with 10 bases between them. The germline V gene has CDR1 SNHLY and CDR2 FYNNEI. The CDR3 has 13 residues. The whole variable domain, remainder taken from reference TRBV2 and TRBJ2-5, is EPEVTQTPSHQVTQMGQEVILRCVPISNHLYFYWYRQILGQKVEFLVSFYNNEISEKSEIFDDQFSVERPDGSNFTLKIRSTKLEDSAMYFCASSVGWGETQYFGPGTRLLVL.

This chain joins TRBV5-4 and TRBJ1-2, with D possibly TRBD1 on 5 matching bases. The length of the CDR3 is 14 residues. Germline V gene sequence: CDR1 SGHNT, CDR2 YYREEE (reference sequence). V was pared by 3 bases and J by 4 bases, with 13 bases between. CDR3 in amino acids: CASSSRQNGYGYTF. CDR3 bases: TGTGCCAGCAGCTCCCGACAGAATGGCTATGGCTACACCTTC.

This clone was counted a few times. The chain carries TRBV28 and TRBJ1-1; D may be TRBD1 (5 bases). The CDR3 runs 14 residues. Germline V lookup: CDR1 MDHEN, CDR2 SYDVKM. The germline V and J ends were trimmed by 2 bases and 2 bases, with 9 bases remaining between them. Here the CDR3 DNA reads TGTGCCAGCAGTTTAGGGGGAGAAAACACTGAAGCTTTCTTT. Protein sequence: CASSLGGENTEAFF.

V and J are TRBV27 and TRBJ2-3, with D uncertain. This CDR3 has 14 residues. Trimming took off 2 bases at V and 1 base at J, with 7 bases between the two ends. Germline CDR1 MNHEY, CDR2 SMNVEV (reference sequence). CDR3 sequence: CASSLGARTDTQYF. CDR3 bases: TGTGCCAGCAGTTTAGGAGCGCGCACAGATACGCAGTATTTT.